These 2 T cell receptor beta chains were all obtained from the same sample, sequenced in a study of T cell responses to AZD1222 COVID-19 vaccine. Assay: immunoSEQ multiplex PCR; the TCRdb copy retains only in-frame clones and omits some. The sample lists over 100,000 clones, roughly nine tenths seen once, with 2% to 3% in the top ten. The material sequenced was peripheral blood, taken on day 0 of AZD1222 vaccination. These receptors were collected from an adult in good health.

V usage is TRBV28 and J usage is TRBJ1-2; D is unclear. Germline-derived CDR1 and CDR2 are MDHEN and SYDVKM. V lost 6 bases, J lost 4 bases, and 12 bases lay in between. This CDR3 is built from 13 residues. CDR3 sequence: CASSLARSYGYTF. The DNA of the CDR3 is TGTGCCAGCAGCCTAGCCAGAAGCTATGGCTACACCTTC.

This clone was observed a few times. The chain carries TRBV28 and TRBJ2-7, with D uncertain. The CDR3 consists of 15 residues. V was shortened by 3 bases and J by 4 bases, with 16 bases between the two germline ends. Germline CDR1 MDHEN, CDR2 SYDVKM. The CDR3 is CASSFQAALRYEQYF. The CDR3, as DNA: TGTGCCAGCAGTTTTCAGGCCGCCCTTCGGTACGAGCAGTACTTC. Combining the CDR3 with reference TRBV28 and TRBJ2-7 gives the whole variable domain DVKVTQSSRYLVKRTGEKVFLECVQDMDHENMFWYRQDPGLGLRLIYFSYDVKMKEKGDIPEGYSVSREKKERFSLILESASTNQTSMYLCASSFQAALRYEQYFGPGTRLTVT.